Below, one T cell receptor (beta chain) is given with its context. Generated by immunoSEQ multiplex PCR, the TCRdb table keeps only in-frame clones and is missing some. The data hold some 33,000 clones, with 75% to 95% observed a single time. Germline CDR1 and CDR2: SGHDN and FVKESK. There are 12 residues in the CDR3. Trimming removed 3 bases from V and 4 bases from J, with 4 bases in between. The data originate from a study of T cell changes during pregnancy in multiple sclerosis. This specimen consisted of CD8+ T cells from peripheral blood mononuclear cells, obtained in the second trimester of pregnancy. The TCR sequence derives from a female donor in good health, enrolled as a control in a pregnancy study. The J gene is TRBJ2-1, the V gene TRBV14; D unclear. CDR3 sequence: CASSHGYNEQFF. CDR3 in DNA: TGTGCCAGCAGCCACGGTTACAATGAGCAGTTCTTC.